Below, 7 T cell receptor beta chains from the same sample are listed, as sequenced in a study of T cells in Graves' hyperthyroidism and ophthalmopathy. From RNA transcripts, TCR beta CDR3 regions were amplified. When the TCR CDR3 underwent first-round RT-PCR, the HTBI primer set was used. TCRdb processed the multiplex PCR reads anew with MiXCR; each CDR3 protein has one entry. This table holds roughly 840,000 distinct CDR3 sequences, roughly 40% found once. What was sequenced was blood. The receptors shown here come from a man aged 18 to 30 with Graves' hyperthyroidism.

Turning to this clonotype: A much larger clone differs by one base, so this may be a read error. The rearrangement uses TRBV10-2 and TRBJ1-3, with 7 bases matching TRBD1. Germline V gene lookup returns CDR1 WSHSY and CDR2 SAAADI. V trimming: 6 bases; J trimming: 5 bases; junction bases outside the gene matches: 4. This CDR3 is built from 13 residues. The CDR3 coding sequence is TGCGCCAGCAGGCGGACAGGAAGAAACACCATATATTTT. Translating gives CASRRTGRNTIYF.

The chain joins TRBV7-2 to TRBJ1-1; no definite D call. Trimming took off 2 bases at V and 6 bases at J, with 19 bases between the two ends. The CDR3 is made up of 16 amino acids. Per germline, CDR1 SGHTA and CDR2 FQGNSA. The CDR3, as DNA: TGTGCCAGCAGCTTACACGCGGGGTTAGGGTACGCTGAAGCTTTCTTT. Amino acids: CASSLHAGLGYAEAFF.

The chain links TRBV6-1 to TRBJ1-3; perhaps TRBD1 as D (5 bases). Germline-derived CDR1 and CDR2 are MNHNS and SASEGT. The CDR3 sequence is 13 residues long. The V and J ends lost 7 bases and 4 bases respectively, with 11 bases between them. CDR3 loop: CASNRGPGNTIYF. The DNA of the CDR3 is TGTGCCAGCAATCGGGGCCCCGGAAACACCATATATTTT.

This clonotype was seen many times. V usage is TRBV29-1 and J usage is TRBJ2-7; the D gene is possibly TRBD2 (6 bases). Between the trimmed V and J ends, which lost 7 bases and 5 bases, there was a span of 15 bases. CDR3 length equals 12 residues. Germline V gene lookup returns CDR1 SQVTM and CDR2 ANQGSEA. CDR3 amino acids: CSAGEGWDEQYF. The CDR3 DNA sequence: TGCAGCGCGGGGGAAGGGTGGGACGAGCAGTACTTC.

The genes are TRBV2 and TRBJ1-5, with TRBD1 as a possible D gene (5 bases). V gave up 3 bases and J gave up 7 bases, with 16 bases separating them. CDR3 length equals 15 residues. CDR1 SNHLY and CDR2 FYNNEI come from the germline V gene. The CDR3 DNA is TGTGCCAGCAGTGATGAGGGCGGGGGAGGACAGCCCCAGCATTTT. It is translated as CASSDEGGGGQPQHF.

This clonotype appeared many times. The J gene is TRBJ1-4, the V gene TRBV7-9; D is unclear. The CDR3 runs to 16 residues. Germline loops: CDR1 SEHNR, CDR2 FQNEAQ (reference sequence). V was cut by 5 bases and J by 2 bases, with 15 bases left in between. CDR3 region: CASSPGLTNTNEKLFF. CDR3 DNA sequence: TGTGCCAGCAGCCCTGGACTGACAAACACTAATGAAAAACTGTTTTTT.

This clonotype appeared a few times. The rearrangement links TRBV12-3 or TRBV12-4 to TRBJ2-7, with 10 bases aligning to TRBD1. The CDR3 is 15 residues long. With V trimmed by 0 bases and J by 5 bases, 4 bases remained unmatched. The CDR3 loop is CASSLAGTGADEQYF. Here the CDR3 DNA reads TGTGCCAGCAGTTTAGCGGGGACAGGGGCGGACGAGCAGTACTTC.